This T cell receptor (beta chain) is from a study of blood T cell repertoires in COVID-19. The germline V and J ends were trimmed by 2 bases and 4 bases, with 15 bases remaining between them. Looked up from germline, CDR1 is MDHEN and CDR2 is SYDVKM. The CDR3 consists of 17 residues. The table came from immunoSEQ multiplex PCR; TCRdb's copy has only in-frame clones and leaves some out. Of some 420,000 clones listed, around 89% are singletons. V usage is TRBV28 and J usage is TRBJ2-6; D uncertain. The source material was PBMCs or T cells enriched from blood (not recorded which). The source is a man between 25 and 39 years old who had recovered from COVID-19. CDR3 sequence reads: CASSLSVARLGANVLTF. The CDR3 nucleotides read TGTGCCAGCAGTTTAAGTGTGGCCCGCCTCGGGGCCAACGTCCTGACTTTC.